What follows is one TCR beta chain and its context. This specimen comes from a study of technical replicates of blood from a handful of donors. The V gene lost 10 bases and the J gene lost 0 bases, with 16 bases spanning the gap. This CDR3 contains 15 residues. Germline lookup yields CDR1 ENHRY and CDR2 SYGVKD. Clones were sequenced by immunoSEQ multiplex PCR, and TCRdb holds only the in-frame ones, with some missing. The sample includes some 89,000 clones, over 85% seen only once; the top ten take 0.33%. The rearrangement links TRBV10-3 to TRBJ1-3; D perhaps matches TRBD1 (5 bases). The sample comprised T cells isolated from PBMCs. The origin of this receptor is a human donor in good health. CDR3 in amino acids: CATGGRTDSGNTIYF. DNA for the CDR3: TGTGCCACCGGGGGACGAACTGACTCTGGAAACACCATATATTTT.